This TCR beta chain was recorded in a study of blood T cell repertoires in COVID-19. Whole-study context: Collection of acute and convalescent COVID-19 samples took place in the United States, Italy and Spain.

Participants, about 18 to 90 years old, spanned about 26 US areas. Germline CDR1 SGHTA, CDR2 FQGNSA. This CDR3 region has 16 residues. Unmatched junction bases numbered 11, after V lost 5 bases and J lost 2 bases. Profiled with immunoSEQ multiplex PCR; TCRdb holds only in-frame clones, not every one. The table lists 200,000 to 250,000 clones, approximately 80% of them singletons, with about a tenth in the top ten. Input material: PBMCs or T cells enriched from blood (not recorded which). This clonotype was sampled from a man between 35 and 55 years old who had recovered from COVID-19. The chain uses TRBV7-2 and TRBJ2-5, with TRBD1 matching 7 bases. The CDR3 bases are TGTGCCAGCAGCCGCCAAGGGGGCCTCCTACAAGAGACCCAGTACTTC. It translates to CASSRQGGLLQETQYF.